A selection of T cell receptor beta chains follows, all from one sample in a study of cytomegalovirus exposure and HLA in healthy donors. Clones were sequenced by immunoSEQ multiplex PCR, and TCRdb holds only the in-frame ones, with some missing. The sample includes about 63,000 clones, approximately 82% of them seen just once. The sample consisted of PBMCs. Receptors were obtained from a woman between 35 and 50 years old in good health and CMV-seropositive. Both conserved end residues are part of each CDR3. D genes are given only for firm matches. Part of the rows lack a size; the others show once, few, many or a class for expanded clones.

TRBJ2-3 TRBV7-9 TRBD2 once TGTGCCAGCAGCTGGCCCGGGGGGGTCACAGATACGCAGTATTTT CASSWPGGVTDTQYF
TRBJ1-2 TRBV7-8 TRBD1 - TGTGCCAGCGGACAGGGGGCCGGCTACACCTTC CASGQGAGYTF
TRBJ2-1 TRBV4-1 - - TGCGCCAGCAGCCAAGCGGGTAATGAGCAGTTCTTC CASSQAGNEQFF
TRBJ1-2 TRBV4-1 TRBD1 - TGCGCCAGCAGCCAAGAGTGGGACAGGGGCCTCTATGGCTACACCTTC CASSQEWDRGLYGYTF
TRBJ1-1 TRBV7-6 - few TGTGCCAGCAGCTCACACGGGGGGCAGGGGGAAGCTTTCTTT CASSSHGGQGEAFF
TRBJ1-2 TRBV7-2 TRBD1 - TGTGCCAGCAGCTTAGCCTCAGGGGGCAGGGGCTACACCTTC CASSLASGGRGYTF
TRBJ1-1 TRBV29-1 TRBD1 - TGCAGCGTCCGGACAGGAAAGAACACTGAAGCTTTCTTT CSVRTGKNTEAFF
TRBJ1-1 TRBV30 - once TGTGCCTGGAGCGATAGATCGACTGAAGCTTTCTTT CAWSDRSTEAFF
TRBJ2-3 TRBV19 - - TGTGCCAGTAGTAGCGGGGATACGCAGTATTTT CASSSGDTQYF
TRBJ1-5 TRBV6-6 - - TGTGCCAGCAGCCCCCAGGGGAATCAGCCCCAGCATTTT CASSPQGNQPQHF
TRBJ1-4 TRBV5-1 TRBD1 - TGCGCCAGCAGCGGCGGTACAGGGGGCAATGAAAAACTGTTTTTT CASSGGTGGNEKLFF
TRBJ2-2 TRBV11-2 - - TGTGCCAGCAGCTTAACGGGGAACACCGGGGAGCTGTTTTTT CASSLTGNTGELFF
TRBJ2-7 TRBV19 - - TGTGCCAGTAGTCTCTCGGGAGACGGGAGCTCCTACGAGCAGTACTTC CASSLSGDGSSYEQYF
TRBJ2-1 TRBV19 - - TGTGCCAGTAGTAGGACAGTCGTTCTCACCTACAATGAGCAGTTCTTC CASSRTVVLTYNEQFF
TRBJ1-4 TRBV4-3 - - TGCGCCAGCAGCCAAGATGCAGGGGCCGGACTGAATGAAAAACTGTTTTTT CASSQDAGAGLNEKLFF
TRBJ1-1 TRBV11-3 TRBD1 - TGTGCCAGCAGCCCCCGGGACAGGGGCCACACTGAAGCTTTCTTT CASSPRDRGHTEAFF
TRBJ2-2 TRBV23-1 - - TGCGCCAGCAAAAAGGCCCACAGGGCGAACACCGGGGAGCTGTTTTTT CASKKAHRANTGELFF
TRBJ2-3 TRBV5-1 - - TGCGCCAGCAGCAGAGACACAGATACGCAGTATTTT CASSRDTDTQYF
TRBJ2-3 TRBV7-8 - - TGTGCCAGCAGCCCCATTTCCCCACAGGGTACAACAGATACGCAGTATTTT CASSPISPQGTTDTQYF
TRBJ1-1 TRBV7-8 TRBD1 - TGTGCCAGCAGCTTACGGACAGGGGGAGCTTTCTTT CASSLRTGGAFF
TRBJ2-2 TRBV9 TRBD2 - TGTGCCAGCAGTTCACCCGGCGGGGGGGAGGTCGGGGAGCTGTTTTTT CASSSPGGGEVGELFF
TRBJ1-2 TRBV6-1 - - TGTGCCAGCAGTGAAGCGGCAGGGTGGGAAGGCTACACCTTC CASSEAAGWEGYTF
TRBJ1-4 TRBV7-6 - - TGTGCCAGCAGCTTACGGGCAACTAATGAAAAACTGTTTTTT CASSLRATNEKLFF
TRBJ2-3 TRBV27 - - TGTGCCAGCAGGGGGCCGACTACAGATACGCAGTATTTT CASRGPTTDTQYF
TRBJ2-3 TRBV9 TRBD2 - TGTGCCAGCAGCGCACTCGGGACTAGCGCAGATACGCAGTATTTT CASSALGTSADTQYF